The entry below describes one T cell receptor (beta chain). What it recognizes is unknown. These data belong to a study of T-cell memory formation after mild COVID-19. The wider study: Each donor largely had its own TCR clusters.

Whole-study results and caveats: Largely, contracting CD4+ clones fell within CM and EM, and contracting CD8+ clones within EMRA. Day 15 to 85 contracting clones showed balanced CD4/CD8; day 15 to 37 expanders favored CD4+. Whether day 37 second-wave clones are SARS-CoV-2-specific was not confirmed.

Each CDR3 protein is one row after TCRdb ran MiXCR on the 5' RACE reads. The profile covers over 400,000 distinct CDR3 sequences, with about 22% appearing a single time and 10% to 15% taken by the ten largest. The receptor's source is an adult woman who had mild COVID-19 (a few samples of this study predate the infection). Cell type and time point are not known. The sequencing input was PBMCs or a T cell subset sorted from them (not recorded which).

CDR3 in DNA: TGTGCCAGCAGACCCCCGGGACTAGCGGGAAATAGGAACCGCGATGAGCAGTTCTTC. Its translation: CASRPPGLAGNRNRDEQFF. V gene TRBV12-3 or TRBV12-4 combines with J gene TRBJ2-1, with TRBD2 identical over 13 bases. The CDR3 contains 19 residues. The trim removed 6 bases at V and 8 bases at J, leaving 19 bases unmatched.